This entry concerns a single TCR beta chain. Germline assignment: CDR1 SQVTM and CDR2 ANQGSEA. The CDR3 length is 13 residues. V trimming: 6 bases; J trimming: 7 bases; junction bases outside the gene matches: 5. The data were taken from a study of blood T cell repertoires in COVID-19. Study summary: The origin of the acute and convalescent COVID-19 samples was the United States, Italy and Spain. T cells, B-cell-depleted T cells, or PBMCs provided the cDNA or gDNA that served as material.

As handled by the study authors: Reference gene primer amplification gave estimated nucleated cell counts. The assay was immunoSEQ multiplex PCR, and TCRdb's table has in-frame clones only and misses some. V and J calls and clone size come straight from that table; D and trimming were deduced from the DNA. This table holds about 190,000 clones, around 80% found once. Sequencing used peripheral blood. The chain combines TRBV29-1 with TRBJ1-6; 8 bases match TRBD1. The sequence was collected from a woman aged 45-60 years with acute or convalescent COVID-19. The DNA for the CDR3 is TGCAGCGTCCGGGGACAGGCGAATTCACCCCTCCACTTT. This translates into CSVRGQANSPLHF.